The text below deals with one TCR beta chain. Its antigen remains undetermined. Within one base of it there is no much larger clone, and no base qualities were kept. V loses 1 base, J loses 4 bases, and the germline ends lie 25 bases apart. Reading from cysteine to phenylalanine, the CDR3 counts 20 amino acids. Just the 60-base CDR3 DNA is kept, in frame starting at base 1. In the germline V gene, CDR1 corresponds to LGHNA and CDR2 to YSLEER. In light of the paper, this sample's treatment or condition label describes: some 19 received Ad26.COV2.S at low or high dose, single or two shots; roughly 5 received placebo; per-sample allocation not given. Repertoires of vaccine and placebo recipients were sequenced from samples collected on day 63 after the first injection. Between 29 July and 7 August 2020, Cohort 1b enrolled some 25 adults aged 18-55 years at one site in Boston, USA. Ad26.COV2.S was a replication-incompetent adenovirus type 26 vector that expressed a prefusion-stabilized SARS-CoV-2 spike protein derived from the original Wuhan strain.

These data belong to a study of Ad26.COV2.S vaccination and SARS-CoV-2 variants (dated by TCRdb to the early 2020s). As for the study more broadly: Donors in the vaccine arm were drawn from COV1001, a phase I-IIa trial of Ad26.COV2.S in healthy adults that was multicentre, randomized, double-blind and placebo-controlled. Dosing of Ad26.COV2.S was intramuscular, at either 5x10^10 or 1x10^11 viral particles, delivered as one shot or as two shots spaced 56 days apart. The specificity and breadth of SARS-CoV-2-reactive T cell receptors after Ad26.COV2.S vaccination were assessed by TCRbeta repertoire sequencing. A total of roughly 32 samples were included in the TCR-sequenced set, comprising around 19 Ad26.COV2.S vaccine recipients, 5 placebo recipients and 8 SARS-CoV-2 convalescent individuals. Trial participants were randomized into five groups of five, in which low-dose or high-dose Ad26.COV2.S was given once or twice, or placebo was given on both occasions. Blinding of investigators to trial group allocation was maintained during experiments and outcome assessment.

The research as a whole found: Comparing responses between vaccine doses or regimens was not something the study was powered to do. After vaccination, spike-specific CD8+ and CD4+ T cell responses were reported to show substantial breadth. The authors noted that the TCR breadth and depth analyses may have underestimated total T cell responses. Vaccine and placebo recipients had similar non-spike TCR breadth, a finding consistent with the vaccine containing only spike. Ad26.COV2.S recipients had higher spike-specific TCR breadth than placebo recipients (P = 0.0014).

TCRbeta CDR3 regions were sequenced with the immunoSEQ Assay. After extraction, genomic DNA underwent amplification by bias-controlled multiplex PCR, followed by high-throughput sequencing. Concerning the study's data processing: To quantify the absolute abundance of each unique TCRbeta CDR3 region, sequences were collapsed and filtered. T cell fraction was estimated by normalization of TCRbeta template counts to usable DNA, with usable DNA being measured through amplification of reference genes present in all nucleated cells. Repertoire TCRs were annotated as SARS-CoV-2-specific when V gene, CDR3 amino acid sequence and J gene were exactly matched to a known reactive TCR set. The reference SARS-CoV-2 TCR set was derived from MIRA and filtered for enrichment in COVID-19-positive ImmuneCODE repertoires, a step that removed public or cross-reactive TCRs. Based on the MIRA antigens, annotated TCRs were further analysed at the level of specific ORF or position within ORF. Breadth was defined as the number of annotated unique rearrangements divided by the total number of unique productive rearrangements, and depth was defined as the summed frequency of the annotated unique rearrangements. TCR breadth was compared between groups using two-sided Wilcoxon rank-sum tests. TCRdb re-hosts the immuneACCESS table, in-frame sequences only. Its copies lack some clones; in the studies checked, an unresolved V gene accounts for under half of them, and the cause for the rest is not known. V, J and clone size were drawn from that table, and D and trimming were deduced from the DNA. The sample yields a few hundred thousand clones; 90% were counted once. Around 5% of the sample is held by the ten biggest clonotypes.

The sequenced sample was peripheral blood, obtained in a trial of Ad26.COV2.S vaccine versus placebo. The source of this sequence is a person aged 18-65 years who received the Ad26.COV2.S COVID-19 vaccine or a placebo. The chain joins TRBV4-3 to TRBJ2-2; TRBD2 is possibly the D segment (7 matching bases). The CDR3 protein: CASSQGQATADLAGTGELFF. The DNA reads as follows: TGCGCCAGCAGCCAAGGACAGGCTACCGCCGATTTAGCGGGCACCGGGGAGCTGTTTTTT.